Listed here are 13 T cell receptor beta chains from one sample, sequenced in a study of cytomegalovirus exposure and HLA in healthy donors. This PCR relied on a set of 60 Vbeta primers and 13 Jbeta primers. Repertoires were generated with immunoSEQ multiplex PCR, while TCRdb's copy carries only in-frame clones and drops some. This table has some 120,000 clones, 55% to 75% appearing once. The sequencing input was PBMCs. The receptors derive from a man between 25 and 39 years old in good health and CMV-seropositive.

The CDR3, as DNA: TGTGCCAGCAGCATACAGGGTAGTGGGCCCACTGAAGCTTTCTTT. Translating gives CASSIQGSGPTEAFF. V gene TRBV7-2 combines with J gene TRBJ1-1; perhaps TRBD1 as D (6 bases). The CDR3 has 15 residues. V lost 5 bases, J lost 4 bases, and 17 bases lay in between. Germline CDR1 SGHTA, CDR2 FQGNSA. The complete variable domain, with remaining parts taken from reference TRBV7-2 and TRBJ1-1, reads GAGVSQSPSNKVTEKGKDVELRCDPISGHTALYWYRQSLGQGLEFLIYFQGNSAPDKSGLPSDRFSAERTGGSVSTLTIQRTQQEDSAVYLCASSIQGSGPTEAFFGQGTRLTVV.

This clone showed up just a few times. This CDR3 reads CASSLGMGGAEAFF. CDR3 coding DNA: TGTGCCAGCAGCTTGGGAATGGGGGGGGCTGAAGCTTTCTTT. The chain couples TRBV5-4 to TRBJ1-1, with a possible D match to TRBD1 (5 bases). The CDR3 has 14 residues. Per the germline V gene, CDR1 is SGHNT and CDR2 is YYREEE (reference sequence). Trimming cost V 0 bases and J 6 bases, with 12 bases left between them.

DNA of the CDR3: TGCGCCAGCAGCTTGGCCTTGTCCAGAGGGGAGCTGTTTTTT. This encodes CASSLALSRGELFF. The chain employs TRBV5-1 and TRBJ2-2; D ambiguous. The germline V gene has CDR1 SGHRS and CDR2 YFSETQ. This CDR3 is built from 14 residues. Trimming took off 0 bases at V and 8 bases at J, with 11 bases between the two ends.

This clone showed up just a few times. The chain has TRBV6-5 and TRBJ1-6, with no clear D. Germline CDR1 MNHEY, CDR2 SVGAGI. Trimming left V 3 bases short and J 5 bases short, with 8 bases between. This CDR3 is built from 14 residues. The CDR3 loop is CASSYQPDNSPLHF. CDR3 bases: TGTGCCAGCAGTTATCAACCGGATAATTCACCCCTCCACTTT.

This clone was recorded a few times. The CDR3 DNA is TGCGCCAGCAGCCTCGCCCACCGGGACACCCAGTTAGCTAACTATGGCTACACCTTC. It codes for CASSLAHRDTQLANYGYTF. V usage is TRBV5-1 and J usage is TRBJ1-2; a weak D match, TRBD1 (6 bases). The V end lost 4 bases, the J end lost 0 bases, and 25 bases lay between the germline ends. Germline CDR1 is SGHRS and CDR2 is YFSETQ. The CDR3 extends over 19 amino acids. Using reference TRBV5-1 and TRBJ1-2 for the parts outside the CDR3, the full variable domain is KAGVTQTPRYLIKTRGQQVTLSCSPISGHRSVSWYQQTPGQGLQFLFEYFSETQRNKGNFPGRFSGRQFSNSRSEMNVSTLELGDSALYLCASSLAHRDTQLANYGYTFGSGTRLTVV.

The rearrangement uses TRBV19 and TRBJ1-2, with TRBD1 matching over 10 bases. The V gene's germline CDR1 is LNHDA and CDR2 SQIVND (reference sequence). The junction had 7 bases not matched to a gene; V was cut back by 4 bases and J by 8 bases. CDR3 length equals 14 residues. This chain's CDR3 is CASSTQGQGLGYTF. The CDR3 region has the DNA TGTGCCAGTAGTACCCAGGGACAGGGGTTAGGCTACACCTTC.

The chain joins TRBV5-6 to TRBJ2-5; 10 bases agree with TRBD1. From germline, CDR1 is SGHDT and CDR2 YYEEEE. This CDR3 has 16 amino acids. V was clipped by 4 bases and J by 4 bases; unmatched bases: 10. In nucleotides, the CDR3 is TGTGCCAGCAGCACCAGACCCGGGACAGGGGTAGAGACCCAGTACTTC. Translated: CASSTRPGTGVETQYF.

CDR3 bases: TGTGCTAGTGGCCGAGGACAGTATGACACTGAAGCTTTCTTT. Translation gives CASGRGQYDTEAFF. The rearrangement uses TRBV12-5 and TRBJ1-1; a possible D gene is TRBD1 (6 bases). Looked up from germline, CDR1 is LGHNT and CDR2 is FRNRAP. V lost 6 bases and J 3 bases, leaving 14 bases between the germline ends. The CDR3 is 14 amino acids.

This chain joins TRBV29-1 and TRBJ2-1, with 10 bases lining up with TRBD2. Trimming cost V 4 bases and J 8 bases; bases outside gene matches: 5. Germline CDR1 SQVTM, CDR2 ANQGSEA. This CDR3 contains 13 residues. The CDR3 sequence: CSVVLAGPYEQFF. DNA for the CDR3: TGCAGCGTTGTACTAGCGGGACCCTATGAGCAGTTCTTC.

This chain uses TRBV19 with TRBJ2-2; D perhaps matches TRBD1 (6 bases). Germline loops: CDR1 LNHDA, CDR2 SQIVND (reference sequence). The CDR3 loop spans 15 amino acids. Trimming removed 3 bases at V and 5 bases at J, with 13 bases between. The CDR3 here is CASSMRDTGTGELFF. The CDR3 DNA sequence: TGTGCCAGTAGTATGAGGGACACTGGGACCGGGGAGCTGTTTTTT.

The gene calls are TRBV7-3 and TRBJ2-7; the match to TRBD2 covers 8 bases. The junction had 6 bases not matched to a gene; V was cut back by 3 bases and J by 2 bases. The length of the CDR3 is 15 residues. Germline V CDR1 and CDR2: SGHTA, FQGTGA. The CDR3 sequence is CASSFSGDPAYEQYF. Here the CDR3 DNA reads TGTGCCAGCAGCTTTAGCGGGGATCCTGCCTACGAGCAGTACTTC.

V usage is TRBV5-4 and J usage is TRBJ2-5; D remains unclear. The V gene's germline CDR1 is SGHNT and CDR2 YYREEE (reference sequence). V was trimmed by 1 base and J by 5 bases, leaving 12 bases between them. The CDR3 covers 14 residues. The CDR3 DNA follows: TGTGCCAGCAGCTTGTCCCATACGCGGGAGACCCAGTACTTC. Translation gives CASSLSHTRETQYF.

The gene calls are TRBV5-8 and TRBJ2-2; no reliable D call. This CDR3 has 15 residues. Germline CDR1 reads SGHTS; CDR2 reads YDEGEE. The V end was cut by 5 bases, the J end by 4 bases, with 15 bases between. The CDR3 loop reads CASRSWREATGELFF. Written as DNA, the CDR3 is TGTGCCAGCAGAAGCTGGAGAGAAGCCACCGGGGAGCTGTTTTTT. Looking up the rest from reference TRBV5-8 and TRBJ2-2 gives the full variable domain: EAGVTQSPTHLIKTRGQQATLRCSPISGHTSVYWYQQALGLGLQFLLWYDEGEERNRGNFPPRFSGRQFPNYSSELNVNALELEDSALYLCASRSWREATGELFFGEGSRLTVL.